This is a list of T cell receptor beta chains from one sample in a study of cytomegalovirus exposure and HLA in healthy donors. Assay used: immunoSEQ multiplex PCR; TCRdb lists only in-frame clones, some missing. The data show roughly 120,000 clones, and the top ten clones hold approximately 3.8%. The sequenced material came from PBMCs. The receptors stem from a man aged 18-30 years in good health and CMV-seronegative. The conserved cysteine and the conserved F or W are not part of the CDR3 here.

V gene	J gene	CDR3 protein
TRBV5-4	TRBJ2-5	ARSLGTGRETQY
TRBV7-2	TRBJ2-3	ASSLLAGRTDTQY
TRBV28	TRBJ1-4	ASSPGQGWLF
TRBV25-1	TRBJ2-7	ASSEGSGSHEQY
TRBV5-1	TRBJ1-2	ASRSRQGADGYT
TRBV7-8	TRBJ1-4	ASSSTLTETNEKLF
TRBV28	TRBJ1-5	ASQREQPQH
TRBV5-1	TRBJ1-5	ASSLGDRGNQPQH
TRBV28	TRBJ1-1	ASGYGGQNTEAF
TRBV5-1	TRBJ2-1	ASSSGQGVYNEQF
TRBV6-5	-	ASSYSSGGDEQY
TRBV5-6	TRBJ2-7	ASSLDGEPYEQY
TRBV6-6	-	ASRTTGDYEQY
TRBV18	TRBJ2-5	ASSPPGTGTKQY
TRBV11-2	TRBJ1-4	ASSLDVRGNEKLF
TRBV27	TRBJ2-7	ASSPLDLENEQY
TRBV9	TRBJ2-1	ASSERGNLLQSSYNEQF
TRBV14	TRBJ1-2	ASSHRQRQGASYT
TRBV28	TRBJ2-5	ASSAVSGEETQY
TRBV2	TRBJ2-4	ASSSPSGILAKNIQY
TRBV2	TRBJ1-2	ATRGLSNYGYT
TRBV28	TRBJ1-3	ASTKSGRNTIY
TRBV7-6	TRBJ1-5	ASSLAAGKQPQH
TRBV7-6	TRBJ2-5	ASSPGTSGSLAETQY
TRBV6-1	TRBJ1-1	ASSEESVMNTEAF
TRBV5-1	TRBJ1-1	ASSLYRGEGEAF
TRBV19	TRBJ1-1	ASSADRGRVNTEAF
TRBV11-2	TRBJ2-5	ASSLGHRQGEETQY
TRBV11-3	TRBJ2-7	ASSKGLAGVGEQY
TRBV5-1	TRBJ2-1	ASSFSAGPYNEQF
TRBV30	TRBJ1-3	AWSSLPGTIY
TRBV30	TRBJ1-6	AWSVGQGNSPLH
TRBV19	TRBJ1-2	ASSMREERYGYT
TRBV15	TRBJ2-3	ATSEASFSTDTQY
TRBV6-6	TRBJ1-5	ASRDRDQPQH
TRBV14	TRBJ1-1	ASSSQGRAF
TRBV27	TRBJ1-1	ASSLSQRTGEAF